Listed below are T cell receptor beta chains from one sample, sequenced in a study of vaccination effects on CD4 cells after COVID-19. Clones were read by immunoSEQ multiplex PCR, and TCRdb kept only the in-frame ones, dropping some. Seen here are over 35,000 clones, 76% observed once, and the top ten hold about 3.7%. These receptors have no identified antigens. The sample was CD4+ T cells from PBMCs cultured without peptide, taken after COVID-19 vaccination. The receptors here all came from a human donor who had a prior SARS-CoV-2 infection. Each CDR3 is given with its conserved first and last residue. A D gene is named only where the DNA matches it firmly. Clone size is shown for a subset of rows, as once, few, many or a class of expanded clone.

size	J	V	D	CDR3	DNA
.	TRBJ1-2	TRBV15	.	CATSREGGTGGGYGYTF	TGTGCCACCAGCAGGGAAGGGGGTACTGGGGGGGGCTATGGCTACACCTTC
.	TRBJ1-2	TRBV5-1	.	CASSTAEGHPHTF	TGCGCCAGCAGCACCGCTGAGGGCCACCCACACACCTTC
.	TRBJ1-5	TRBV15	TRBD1	CATSRGGTGRFIGNQPQHF	TGTGCCACCAGCAGGGGGGGGACAGGGCGATTCATAGGCAATCAGCCCCAGCATTTT
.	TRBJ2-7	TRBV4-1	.	CASSRIGRDTEQYF	TGCGCCAGCAGCCGCATTGGCCGGGACACCGAGCAGTACTTC
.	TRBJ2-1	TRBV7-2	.	CASSLFRGTSSYNEQFF	TGTGCCAGCAGCTTATTTCGCGGGACGAGCTCCTACAATGAGCAGTTCTTC
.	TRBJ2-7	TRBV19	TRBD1	CASSTPPWTGTYEQYF	TGTGCCAGTAGTACCCCCCCCTGGACAGGGACCTACGAGCAGTACTTC
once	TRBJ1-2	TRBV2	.	CASSEDRDSIGYTF	TGTGCCAGCAGTGAGGACAGAGATTCAATCGGCTACACCTTC
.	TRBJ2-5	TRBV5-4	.	CASAGPYQETQYF	TGTGCCAGTGCAGGTCCGTACCAAGAGACCCAGTACTTC
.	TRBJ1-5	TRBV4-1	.	CASSQDGWPDQPQHF	TGCGCCAGCAGCCAAGATGGGTGGCCAGATCAGCCCCAGCATTTT
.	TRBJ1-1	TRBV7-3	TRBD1	CASSAQGTGSEAFF	TGTGCCAGCAGCGCACAAGGGACAGGGTCTGAAGCTTTCTTT
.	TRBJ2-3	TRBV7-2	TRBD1	CASSLTRGRTDTQYF	TGTGCCAGCAGCTTAACCAGGGGGCGGACAGATACGCAGTATTTT
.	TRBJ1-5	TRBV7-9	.	CASSLTSNQPQHF	TGTGCCAGCAGCCTGACAAGTAATCAGCCCCAGCATTTT
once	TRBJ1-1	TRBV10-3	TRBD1	CAIGTEWDTEAFF	TGTGCCATCGGGACAGAATGGGACACTGAAGCTTTCTTT
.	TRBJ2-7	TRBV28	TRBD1	CASSLQTGTGFNEQYF	TGTGCCAGCAGTCTACAGACCGGGACAGGGTTCAACGAGCAGTACTTC
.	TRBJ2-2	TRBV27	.	CASSRAAWGANTGELFF	TGTGCCAGCAGTCGAGCCGCGTGGGGGGCGAACACCGGGGAGCTGTTTTTT
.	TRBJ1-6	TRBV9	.	CASSAINSPLHF	TGTGCCAGCAGCGCCATCAATTCACCCCTCCACTTT
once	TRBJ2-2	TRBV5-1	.	CASSLAGAQAGELFF	TGCGCCAGCAGCTTGGCAGGGGCGCAGGCCGGGGAGCTGTTTTTT
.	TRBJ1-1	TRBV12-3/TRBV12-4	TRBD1	CASRRTGSTEAFF	TGTGCCAGCAGGAGGACAGGGAGTACTGAAGCTTTCTTT
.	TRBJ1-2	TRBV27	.	CASSLLGGLYGYTF	TGTGCCAGCAGTCTCCTGGGGGGTCTCTATGGCTACACCTTC
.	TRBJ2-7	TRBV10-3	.	CATYDGITYEQYF	TGTGCCACCTATGACGGGATTACCTACGAGCAGTACTTC
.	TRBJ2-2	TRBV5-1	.	CASSYVGDTGELFF	TGCGCCAGCAGTTACGTCGGGGACACCGGGGAGCTGTTTTTT
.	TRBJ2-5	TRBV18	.	CASSPTGWETQYF	TGTGCCAGCTCACCCACAGGGTGGGAGACCCAGTACTTC
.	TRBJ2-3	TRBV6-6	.	CASSQGPGTDTQYF	TGTGCCAGCAGTCAGGGGCCGGGCACAGATACGCAGTATTTT
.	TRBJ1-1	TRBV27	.	CASSFRQGNTEAFF	TGTGCCAGCAGTTTCAGGCAGGGGAACACTGAAGCTTTCTTT
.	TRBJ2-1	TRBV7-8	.	CASSPVGRDNEQFF	TGTGCCAGCAGCCCAGTGGGGAGAGACAATGAGCAGTTCTTC
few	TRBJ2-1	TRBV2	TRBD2	CASSARTGGNEQFF	TGTGCCAGCAGTGCACGGACGGGGGGCAATGAGCAGTTCTTC
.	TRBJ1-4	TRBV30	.	CAWTLNEKLFF	TGTGCCTGGACCTTAAATGAAAAACTGTTTTTT
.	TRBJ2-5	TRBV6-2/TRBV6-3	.	CASSYFGQAGETQYF	TGTGCCAGCAGTTACTTCGGACAGGCGGGGGAGACCCAGTACTTC
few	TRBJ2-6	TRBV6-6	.	CASSSSGAGANVLTF	TGTGCCAGCAGTTCGTCAGGGGCTGGGGCCAACGTCCTGACTTTC
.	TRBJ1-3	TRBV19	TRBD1	CASSMGTAKTTGNTIYF	TGTGCCAGTAGTATGGGGACAGCGAAAACAACTGGAAACACCATATATTTT
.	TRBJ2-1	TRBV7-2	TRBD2	CASSLAPSGGMNEQFF	TGTGCCAGCAGCTTAGCGCCTAGCGGGGGGATGAATGAGCAGTTCTTC
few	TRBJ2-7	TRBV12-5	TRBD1	CASGLATGPTYEQYF	TGTGCTAGTGGTTTGGCGACAGGGCCCACCTACGAGCAGTACTTC
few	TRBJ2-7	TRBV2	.	CASNQLSEIQYF	TGTGCCAGCAACCAGCTTTCGGAGATTCAGTACTTC
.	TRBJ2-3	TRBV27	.	CASSLRRFSTDTQYF	TGTGCCAGCAGTTTAAGGCGGTTTAGCACAGATACGCAGTATTTT
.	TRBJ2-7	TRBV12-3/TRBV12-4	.	CASSPFVGYEQYF	TGTGCCAGCAGCCCGTTTGTGGGCTACGAGCAGTACTTC
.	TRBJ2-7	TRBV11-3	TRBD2	CASSLRGGTSASEQYF	TGTGCCAGCAGCTTAAGGGGGGGGACTAGCGCCAGCGAGCAGTACTTC
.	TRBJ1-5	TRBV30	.	CAFQTVNSNQPQHF	TGTGCCTTCCAGACAGTCAATAGCAATCAGCCCCAGCATTTT
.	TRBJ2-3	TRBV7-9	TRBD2	CASSPGLAVSTDTQYF	TGTGCCAGCAGCCCAGGACTAGCGGTTAGCACAGATACGCAGTATTTT
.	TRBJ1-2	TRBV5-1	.	CASSLTPGAGYTF	TGCGCCAGCAGCTTGACCCCAGGGGCTGGCTACACCTTC
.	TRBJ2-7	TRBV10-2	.	CASRQTPLYEQYF	TGCGCCAGCAGGCAGACGCCTTTGTACGAGCAGTACTTC
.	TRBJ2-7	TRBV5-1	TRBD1	CASSWTGLSSYEQYF	TGCGCCAGCAGCTGGACAGGGCTAAGCTCCTACGAGCAGTACTTC
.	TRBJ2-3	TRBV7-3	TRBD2	CASSSDSGGGPDTQYF	TGTGCCAGCAGCTCGGATAGCGGGGGAGGGCCAGATACGCAGTATTTT
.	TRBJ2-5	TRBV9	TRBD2	CASSVEPGLAGKETQYF	TGTGCCAGCAGCGTAGAACCCGGACTAGCGGGGAAAGAGACCCAGTACTTC
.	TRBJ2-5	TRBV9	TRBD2	CASSYGLAAETQYF	TGTGCCAGCAGCTACGGACTAGCGGCAGAGACCCAGTACTTC
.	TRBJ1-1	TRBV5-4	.	CASSLGFQGNTEAFF	TGTGCCAGCAGCTTGGGGTTTCAGGGAAACACTGAAGCTTTCTTT
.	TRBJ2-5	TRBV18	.	CASSPVQANLQETQYF	TGTGCCAGCTCACCTGTCCAGGCAAACCTGCAAGAGACCCAGTACTTC
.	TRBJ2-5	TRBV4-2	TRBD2	CASSQRPGLAGEKRKEETQYF	TGTGCCAGCAGCCAACGACCGGGACTAGCGGGGGAGAAGCGAAAAGAAGAGACCCAGTACTTC
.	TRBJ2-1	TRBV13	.	CASSKEVGLGSYNEQFF	TGTGCCAGCAGCAAAGAGGTCGGCCTCGGTTCCTACAATGAGCAGTTCTTC
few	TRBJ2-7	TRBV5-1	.	CASSLVAGSYEQYF	TGCGCCAGCAGCTTGGTAGCAGGTTCCTACGAGCAGTACTTC
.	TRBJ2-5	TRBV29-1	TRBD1	CSVETVRDRGSGVETQYF	TGCAGCGTTGAAACGGTCCGGGACAGGGGATCCGGAGTGGAGACCCAGTACTTC
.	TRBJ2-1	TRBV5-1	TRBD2	CASSRSTGGWSYNEQFF	TGCGCCAGCAGCCGCTCCACGGGGGGATGGTCCTACAATGAGCAGTTCTTC
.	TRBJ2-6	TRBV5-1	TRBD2	CASSYSGGANVLTF	TGCGCCAGCAGCTATAGCGGGGGGGCCAACGTCCTGACTTTC
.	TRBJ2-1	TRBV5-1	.	CASSKDGHNEQFF	TGCGCCAGCAGCAAAGACGGACACAATGAGCAGTTCTTC
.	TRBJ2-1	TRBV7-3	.	CASSPGGPSSYNEQFF	TGTGCCAGCAGCCCGGGGGGCCCCTCTTCCTACAATGAGCAGTTCTTC
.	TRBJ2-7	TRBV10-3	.	CAISESGGKGYEQYF	TGTGCCATCAGTGAGTCTGGAGGGAAGGGCTACGAGCAGTACTTC